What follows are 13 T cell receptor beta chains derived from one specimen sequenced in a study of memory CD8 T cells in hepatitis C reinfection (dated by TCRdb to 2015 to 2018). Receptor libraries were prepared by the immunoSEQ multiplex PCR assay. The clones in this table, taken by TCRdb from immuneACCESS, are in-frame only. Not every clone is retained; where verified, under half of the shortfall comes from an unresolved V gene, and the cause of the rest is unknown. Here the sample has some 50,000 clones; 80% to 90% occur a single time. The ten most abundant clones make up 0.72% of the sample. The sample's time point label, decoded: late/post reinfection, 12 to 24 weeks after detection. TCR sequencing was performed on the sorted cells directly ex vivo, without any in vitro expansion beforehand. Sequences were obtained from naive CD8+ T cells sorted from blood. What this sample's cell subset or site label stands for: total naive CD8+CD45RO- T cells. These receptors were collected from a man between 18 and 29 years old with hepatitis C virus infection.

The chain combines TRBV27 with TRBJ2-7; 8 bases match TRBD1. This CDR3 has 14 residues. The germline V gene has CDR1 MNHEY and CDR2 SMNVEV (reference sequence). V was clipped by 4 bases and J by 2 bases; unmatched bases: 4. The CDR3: CASSWTGRAYEQYF. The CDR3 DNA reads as TGTGCCAGCAGTTGGACAGGGCGAGCCTACGAGCAGTACTTC.

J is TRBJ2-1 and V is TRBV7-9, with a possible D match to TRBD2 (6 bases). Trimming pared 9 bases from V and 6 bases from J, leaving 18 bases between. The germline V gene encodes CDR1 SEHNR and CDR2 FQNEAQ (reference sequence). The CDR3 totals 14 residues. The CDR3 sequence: CASSRVPAGNEQFF. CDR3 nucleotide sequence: TGTGCCAGTTCCAGGGTTCCAGCGGGCAATGAGCAGTTCTTC.

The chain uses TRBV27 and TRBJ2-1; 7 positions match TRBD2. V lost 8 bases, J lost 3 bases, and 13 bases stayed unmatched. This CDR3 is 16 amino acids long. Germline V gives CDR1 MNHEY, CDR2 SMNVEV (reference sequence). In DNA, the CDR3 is TGTGCCAGCTCCATGAGGTCGACTAGCATCTACAATGAGCAGTTCTTC. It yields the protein CASSMRSTSIYNEQFF.

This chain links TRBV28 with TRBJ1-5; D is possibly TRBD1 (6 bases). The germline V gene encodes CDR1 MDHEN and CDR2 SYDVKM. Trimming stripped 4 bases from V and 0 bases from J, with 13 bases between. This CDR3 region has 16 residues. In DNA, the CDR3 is TGTGCCAGCAGTTGGGTGCAGGGGTATAGCAATCAGCCCCAGCATTTT. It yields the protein CASSWVQGYSNQPQHF.

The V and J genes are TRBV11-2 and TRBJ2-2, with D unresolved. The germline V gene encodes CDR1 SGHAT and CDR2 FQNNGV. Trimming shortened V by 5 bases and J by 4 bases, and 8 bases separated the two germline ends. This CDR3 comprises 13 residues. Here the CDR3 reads CASSVVLTGELFF. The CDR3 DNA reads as TGTGCCAGCAGCGTAGTCCTCACCGGGGAGCTGTTTTTT.

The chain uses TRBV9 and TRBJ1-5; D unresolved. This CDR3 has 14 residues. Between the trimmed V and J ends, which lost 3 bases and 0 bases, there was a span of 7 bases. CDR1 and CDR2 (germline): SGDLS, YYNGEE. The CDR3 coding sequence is TGTGCCAGCAGCGCATCCTATAGCAATCAGCCCCAGCATTTT. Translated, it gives CASSASYSNQPQHF. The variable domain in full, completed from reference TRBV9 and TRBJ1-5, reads DSGVTQTPKHLITATGQRVTLRCSPRSGDLSVYWYQQSLDQGLQFLIQYYNGEERAKGNILERFSAQQFPDLHSELNLSSLELGDSALYFCASSASYSNQPQHFGDGTRLSIL.

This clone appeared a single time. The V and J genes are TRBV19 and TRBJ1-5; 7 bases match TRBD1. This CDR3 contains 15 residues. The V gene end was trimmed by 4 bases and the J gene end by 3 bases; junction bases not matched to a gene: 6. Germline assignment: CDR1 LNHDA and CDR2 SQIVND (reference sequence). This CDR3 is CASSTRDSYNQPQHF. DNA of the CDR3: TGTGCCAGTAGTACCCGGGACAGCTACAATCAGCCCCAGCATTTT.

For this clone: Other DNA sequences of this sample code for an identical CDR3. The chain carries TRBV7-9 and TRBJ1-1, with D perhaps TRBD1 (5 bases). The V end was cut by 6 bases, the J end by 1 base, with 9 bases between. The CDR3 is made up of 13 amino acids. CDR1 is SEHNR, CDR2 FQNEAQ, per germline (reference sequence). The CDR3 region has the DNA TGTGCCAGCAGTCTTGACAGGAACACTGAAGCTTTCTTT. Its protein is CASSLDRNTEAFF.

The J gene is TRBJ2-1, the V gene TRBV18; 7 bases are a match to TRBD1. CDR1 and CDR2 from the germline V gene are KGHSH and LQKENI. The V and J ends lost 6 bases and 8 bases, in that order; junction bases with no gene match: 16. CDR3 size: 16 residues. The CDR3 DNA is TGTGCCAGCTCGCCCCAGGGGGTCGTTCGGGCATATGAGCAGTTCTTC. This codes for CASSPQGVVRAYEQFF.

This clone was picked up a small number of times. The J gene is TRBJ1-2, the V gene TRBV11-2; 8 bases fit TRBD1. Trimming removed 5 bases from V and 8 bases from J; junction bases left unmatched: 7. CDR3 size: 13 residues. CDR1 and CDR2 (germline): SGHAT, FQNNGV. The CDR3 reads CASSPGQGGGYTF. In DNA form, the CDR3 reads TGTGCCAGCAGCCCCGGACAGGGAGGGGGCTACACCTTC.

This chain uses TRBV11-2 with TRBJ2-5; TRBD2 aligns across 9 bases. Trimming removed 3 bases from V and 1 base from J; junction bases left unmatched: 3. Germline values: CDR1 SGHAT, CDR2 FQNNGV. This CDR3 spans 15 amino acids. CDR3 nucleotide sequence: TGTGCCAGCAGCTTTGGGACTAGCAGCCAAGAGACCCAGTACTTC. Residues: CASSFGTSSQETQYF. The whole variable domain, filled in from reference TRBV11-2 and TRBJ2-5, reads EAGVAQSPRYKIIEKRQSVAFWCNPISGHATLYWYQQILGQGPKLLIQFQNNGVVDDSQLPKDRFSAERLKGVDSTLKIQPAKLEDSAVYLCASSFGTSSQETQYFGPGTRLLVL.

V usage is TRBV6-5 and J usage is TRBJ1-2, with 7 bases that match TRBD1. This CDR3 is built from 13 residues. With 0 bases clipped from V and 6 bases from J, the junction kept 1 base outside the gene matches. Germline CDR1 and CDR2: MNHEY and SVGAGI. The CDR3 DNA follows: TGTGCCAGCAGTTACTCTACAGGGGATGGCTACACCTTC. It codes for CASSYSTGDGYTF.

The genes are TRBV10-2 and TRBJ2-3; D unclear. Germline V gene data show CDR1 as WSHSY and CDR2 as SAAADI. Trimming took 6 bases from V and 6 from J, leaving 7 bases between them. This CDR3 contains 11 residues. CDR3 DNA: TGCGCCAGCAGACTTCTCGATACGCAGTATTTT. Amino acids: CASRLLDTQYF.